Listed below are T cell receptor beta chains from one sample, sequenced in a study of cytomegalovirus exposure and HLA in healthy donors. Data came from immunoSEQ multiplex PCR; TCRdb stores just in-frame clones and leaves some out. The data hold about 190,000 clones, with about 69% observed a single time. Sequences were obtained from PBMCs. The receptors come from a man aged 30-40 years in good health and CMV-seropositive. The CDR3 runs from the conserved cysteine through the conserved F or W. The D gene is left open where the match is weak. A clone size is listed for some rows: how often the clone was seen (once, few, many), or a class if it is expanded.

CDR3: CASTDRNSYNSPLHF
DNA: TGTGCCAGTACTGACAGGAACTCCTATAATTCACCCCTCCACTTT
size: few
D: .
J: TRBJ1-6
length: 15
V: TRBV19

CDR3: CASRPSGSSYNEQFF
DNA: TGTGCCAGCAGGCCTTCGGGAAGCTCCTACAATGAGCAGTTCTTC
size: few
D: .
J: TRBJ2-1
length: 15
V: TRBV6-5

CDR3: CASSVRLAGAGANVLTF
DNA: TGTGCCAGCAGCGTTAGACTAGCGGGTGCTGGGGCCAACGTCCTGACTTTC
size: .
D: TRBD2
J: TRBJ2-6
length: 17
V: TRBV9

CDR3: CASSVNALAGGHNEQYF
DNA: TGTGCCAGCAGTGTGAACGCACTAGCGGGAGGTCACAACGAGCAGTACTTC
size: .
D: TRBD2
J: TRBJ2-7
length: 17
V: TRBV25-1

CDR3: CASSQMGGVDQYF
DNA: TGTGCCAGCAGCCAAATGGGCGGGGTGGACCAGTACTTC
size: .
D: .
J: TRBJ2-7
length: 13
V: TRBV14

CDR3: CASSLDGLAGMGTDTQYF
DNA: TGCGCCAGCAGCTTGGACGGACTAGCGGGAATGGGCACAGATACGCAGTATTTT
size: .
D: TRBD2
J: TRBJ2-3
length: 18
V: TRBV5-1

CDR3: CASSLGDYRNTDTQYF
DNA: TGCGCCAGCAGCTTGGGGGACTACCGCAACACAGATACGCAGTATTTT
size: once
D: TRBD2
J: TRBJ2-3
length: 16
V: TRBV5-1

CDR3: CASGYAPGQALNTEAFF
DNA: TGTGCTAGTGGTTACGCCCCCGGACAGGCCCTGAACACTGAAGCTTTCTTT
size: once
D: TRBD1
J: TRBJ1-1
length: 17
V: TRBV12-5

CDR3: CASSGTGGWWNTEAFF
DNA: TGTGCCAGCAGCGGCACAGGGGGGTGGTGGAACACTGAAGCTTTCTTT
size: .
D: TRBD1
J: TRBJ1-1
length: 16
V: TRBV5-6

CDR3: CASSHAYFSGTGGGELFF
DNA: TGTGCCAGCAGCCACGCATACTTTAGCGGGACTGGGGGCGGGGAGCTGTTTTTT
size: .
D: TRBD2
J: TRBJ2-2
length: 18
V: TRBV4-2

CDR3: CAWKRGLASGELFF
DNA: TGTGCCTGGAAGAGGGGACTAGCAAGCGGGGAGCTGTTTTTT
size: .
D: TRBD2
J: TRBJ2-2
length: 14
V: TRBV30

CDR3: CASSHPQGNPFYEQYF
DNA: TGTGCCAGCAGTCATCCGCAGGGGAATCCCTTCTACGAGCAGTACTTC
size: .
D: .
J: TRBJ2-7
length: 16
V: TRBV9

CDR3: CASSLSRGGGTGLYNEQFF
DNA: TGTGCCAGCAGCCTTAGTAGGGGGGGCGGGACAGGGCTCTACAATGAGCAGTTCTTC
size: .
D: TRBD1
J: TRBJ2-1
length: 19
V: TRBV7-6

CDR3: CASSPRDRGWNGYTF
DNA: TGTGCCAGCAGTCCCCGGGACAGGGGGTGGAATGGCTACACCTTC
size: .
D: TRBD1
J: TRBJ1-2
length: 15
V: TRBV6-5

CDR3: CASSPRLQGSTGELFF
DNA: TGTGCCAGCAGCCCCCGGTTACAGGGGAGCACCGGGGAGCTGTTTTTT
size: few
D: TRBD1
J: TRBJ2-2
length: 16
V: TRBV7-9

CDR3: CASSQRTGPPYEQYF
DNA: TGCGCCAGCAGCCAGAGGACAGGCCCACCCTACGAGCAGTACTTC
size: .
D: TRBD1
J: TRBJ2-7
length: 15
V: TRBV4-3

CDR3: CASSSLTGPTYEQYF
DNA: TGTGCCAGCAGCTCATTGACAGGTCCCACCTACGAGCAGTACTTC
size: .
D: .
J: TRBJ2-7
length: 15
V: TRBV11-2

CDR3: CASSRAGTATNNEQFF
DNA: TGTGCCAGCAGCCGGGCCGGGACTGCCACAAACAATGAGCAGTTCTTC
size: .
D: .
J: TRBJ2-1
length: 16
V: TRBV6-4

CDR3: CASSRGGTGGIGANVLTF
DNA: TGCGCCAGCAGCCGGGGGGGGACAGGGGGCATTGGGGCCAACGTCCTGACTTTC
size: once
D: TRBD1
J: TRBJ2-6
length: 18
V: TRBV5-1

CDR3: CASRTDRGIQPQHF
DNA: TGTGCCAGCAGGACGGACAGGGGCATTCAGCCCCAGCATTTT
size: .
D: TRBD1
J: TRBJ1-5
length: 14
V: TRBV6-5

CDR3: CASSDGTPVEYF
DNA: TGTGCCAGCAGTGATGGGACACCCGTGGAGTACTTC
size: once
D: .
J: TRBJ2-7
length: 12
V: TRBV6-1

CDR3: CASSTGGETQYF
DNA: TGTGCCAGTAGTACGGGGGGTGAGACCCAGTACTTC
size: .
D: TRBD2
J: TRBJ2-5
length: 12
V: TRBV19

CDR3: CSVGQGSGTEAFF
DNA: TGCAGCGTGGGACAGGGTTCAGGCACTGAAGCTTTCTTT
size: few
D: TRBD1
J: TRBJ1-1
length: 13
V: TRBV29-1

CDR3: CASRTSGSPYNEQFF
DNA: TGTGCCAGCCGTACTAGCGGGAGTCCCTACAATGAGCAGTTCTTC
size: .
D: TRBD2
J: TRBJ2-1
length: 15
V: TRBV5-5

CDR3: CASRQGDGYTF
DNA: TGTGCCAGCAGGCAGGGGGATGGCTACACCTTC
size: .
D: TRBD1
J: TRBJ1-2
length: 11
V: TRBV6-1

CDR3: CSADRGDGAFF
DNA: TGCAGTGCGGACAGGGGCGACGGGGCTTTCTTT
size: few
D: TRBD1
J: TRBJ1-1
length: 11
V: TRBV20-1

CDR3: CAWKEEGSYRGRQPQHF
DNA: TGTGCCTGGAAAGAGGAGGGATCGTACAGGGGTCGTCAGCCCCAGCATTTT
size: .
D: TRBD1
J: TRBJ1-5
length: 17
V: TRBV30

CDR3: CASSQARPAEAFF
DNA: TGTGCCAGCAGCCAAGCCAGGCCTGCTGAAGCTTTCTTT
size: few
D: .
J: TRBJ1-1
length: 13
V: TRBV4-2

CDR3: CATLLDSSYNSPLHF
DNA: TGTGCCACCCTCCTTGACAGCTCCTATAATTCACCCCTCCACTTT
size: .
D: .
J: TRBJ1-6
length: 15
V: TRBV2

CDR3: CASSFVLGLAGETQYF
DNA: TGTGCCAGCAGCTTTGTTCTGGGACTAGCAGGAGAGACCCAGTACTTC
size: .
D: TRBD2
J: TRBJ2-5
length: 16
V: TRBV11-2

CDR3: CANWGLAGRYEQYF
DNA: TGTGCCAATTGGGGACTAGCGGGGAGATACGAGCAGTACTTC
size: .
D: TRBD2
J: TRBJ2-7
length: 14
V: TRBV2

CDR3: CASSECRGLAGVSYNEQFF
DNA: TGCGCCAGCAGTGAGTGTAGGGGGTTAGCGGGAGTTTCCTACAATGAGCAGTTCTTC
size: .
D: TRBD2
J: TRBJ2-1
length: 19
V: TRBV10-1

CDR3: CASSNLPGQGARGPYYEQYF
DNA: TGTGCCAGCAGCAACCTCCCGGGACAGGGGGCCCGGGGTCCATACTACGAGCAGTACTTC
size: .
D: .
J: TRBJ2-7
length: 20
V: TRBV21-1

CDR3: CASSYSTGGYLETQYF
DNA: TGTGCCAGCAGTTACTCAACAGGGGGGTATTTGGAGACCCAGTACTTC
size: .
D: TRBD1
J: TRBJ2-5
length: 16
V: TRBV6-5

CDR3: CSVRTSGGSYEQYF
DNA: TGCAGCGTCAGGACTAGCGGAGGCTCCTACGAGCAGTACTTC
size: .
D: TRBD2
J: TRBJ2-7
length: 14
V: TRBV29-1

CDR3: CASTWDSYNEQFF
DNA: TGCGCCAGCACCTGGGACAGCTACAATGAGCAGTTCTTC
size: .
D: TRBD1
J: TRBJ2-1
length: 13
V: TRBV5-1

CDR3: CASSPLVLNTEAFF
DNA: TGTGCCAGCAGCCCTTTAGTCCTGAACACTGAAGCTTTCTTT
size: once
D: .
J: TRBJ1-1
length: 14
V: TRBV7-8

CDR3: CAISGAPGTKETQYF
DNA: TGTGCCATCAGTGGTGCCCCCGGGACTAAAGAGACCCAGTACTTC
size: once
D: TRBD2
J: TRBJ2-5
length: 15
V: TRBV10-3

CDR3: CASSLGEGTEAFF
DNA: TGTGCCAGCAGCCTCGGGGAGGGCACTGAAGCTTTCTTT
size: .
D: .
J: TRBJ1-1
length: 13
V: TRBV2

CDR3: CSVSWRDRASRTEAFF
DNA: TGCAGCGTTAGTTGGAGGGACAGGGCATCGAGAACTGAAGCTTTCTTT
size: .
D: TRBD1
J: TRBJ1-1
length: 16
V: TRBV29-1

CDR3: CATSREGQKSYEQYF
DNA: TGTGCCACCAGCAGAGAGGGGCAAAAATCCTACGAGCAGTACTTC
size: .
D: .
J: TRBJ2-7
length: 15
V: TRBV15

CDR3: CASSPGLSGRFYEQYF
DNA: TGTGCCAGCAGCCCGGGGCTAAGCGGGCGGTTCTACGAGCAGTACTTC
size: .
D: .
J: TRBJ2-7
length: 16
V: TRBV9

CDR3: CASSGQSYHSNQPQHF
DNA: TGTGCCAGCAGTGGACAGTCCTACCATAGCAATCAGCCCCAGCATTTT
size: .
D: .
J: TRBJ1-5
length: 16
V: TRBV6-1

CDR3: CSSSFWGANTGELFF
DNA: TGTTCCAGCAGCTTTTGGGGGGCGAACACCGGGGAGCTGTTTTTT
size: .
D: .
J: TRBJ2-2
length: 15
V: TRBV7-9